The 21 T cell receptor beta chains below were found in one sample sequenced in a study of blood T cell repertoires in COVID-19. Profiled with immunoSEQ multiplex PCR; TCRdb holds only in-frame clones, not every one. The sample lists 170,000 or so clones; around 90% were seen once. The sample comprised peripheral blood. These receptor sequences come from a man aged 60 to 69 with COVID-19, enrolled during active disease.

The gene calls are TRBV19 and TRBJ2-1, with D hard to call. The length of the CDR3 is 15 residues. CDR1 LNHDA and CDR2 SQIVND come from the germline V gene (reference sequence). The V gene lost 3 bases and the J gene lost 6 bases, with 15 bases spanning the gap. CDR3 nucleotide sequence: TGTGCCAGTAGTATCAGTCACCAGAGGTCCAATGAGCAGTTCTTC. This codes for CASSISHQRSNEQFF.

The CDR3 region is CASSPEYSNQPQHF. Written as DNA, the CDR3 is TGTGCCAGTAGTCCCGAGTATAGCAATCAGCCCCAGCATTTT. The gene calls are TRBV19 and TRBJ1-5; D ambiguous. Trimming removed 5 bases at V and 0 bases at J, with 8 bases between. In germline, CDR1 is LNHDA, CDR2 SQIVND (reference sequence). CDR3 length equals 14 residues.

This chain joins TRBV10-3 and TRBJ1-2; a possible D gene is TRBD1 (6 bases). CDR1 is ENHRY, CDR2 SYGVKD, per germline. The CDR3 is made up of 14 amino acids. Trimming removed 5 bases at V and 7 bases at J, with 17 bases between. In DNA, the CDR3 is TGTGCCATCAGTTCCCTCCGGGGGGCAGGTGGCTACACCTTC. Translating gives CAISSLRGAGGYTF.

The rearrangement uses TRBV27 and TRBJ2-1; D is unclear. Trimming took off 5 bases at V and 6 bases at J, with 11 bases between the two ends. The germline gives CDR1 MNHEY, CDR2 SMNVEV (reference sequence). CDR3 length equals 13 residues. CDR3 sequence reads: CASSPFEINEQFF. DNA for the CDR3: TGTGCCAGCAGTCCCTTCGAGATCAATGAGCAGTTCTTC.

The chain uses TRBV15 and TRBJ2-7; 12 bases are a match to TRBD1. The CDR3 is 18 residues long. V lost 0 bases to trimming and J lost 4 bases; unmatched junction nucleotides: 10. Per the germline V gene, CDR1 is LNHNV and CDR2 is YYDKDF (reference sequence). The CDR3 nucleotides are TGTGCCACCAGCAGAGATACCCTCCCGGGACAGGGGGCGTACGAGCAGTACTTC. The encoded protein is CATSRDTLPGQGAYEQYF.

This clone was found a few times. This rearrangement joins TRBV20-1 to TRBJ2-1; D possibly corresponds to TRBD2 (6 bases). The CDR3 sequence is 15 residues long. In germline, CDR1 is DFQATT, CDR2 SNEGSKA (reference sequence). V was clipped by 3 bases and J by 6 bases, with 18 bases between them. Here the CDR3 reads CSASSRETPGNEQFF. The CDR3 region has the DNA TGCAGTGCTAGTAGTCGGGAGACCCCGGGCAATGAGCAGTTCTTC.

This chain links TRBV19 with TRBJ1-4; D is unresolved. The CDR3 totals 13 residues. V was cut by 5 bases and J by 5 bases, with 9 bases left in between. Germline CDR1 and CDR2: LNHDA and SQIVND (reference sequence). CDR3 amino acids: CASSLSLNEKLFF. The CDR3 DNA is TGTGCCAGTAGTTTATCCCTAAATGAAAAACTGTTTTTT.

This chain joins TRBV7-2 and TRBJ2-2; D not certain. CDR1 SGHTA and CDR2 FQGNSA come from the germline V gene. V lost 3 bases, J lost 0 bases, and 14 bases lay in between. CDR3 size: 17 residues. The CDR3 loop reads CASSFSSLHTNTGELFF. CDR3 DNA: TGTGCCAGCAGCTTTAGCTCATTGCACACGAACACCGGGGAGCTGTTTTTT.

The chain employs TRBV3-1 (or the pseudogene TRBV3-2) and TRBJ1-1; 7 nucleotides line up with TRBD1. J lost 1 base, V lost 2 bases, and 7 bases had no gene match. This CDR3 has 16 amino acids. In germline, CDR1 is LGHDT, CDR2 YNNKEL (reference sequence). The CDR3 region has the DNA TGTGCCAGCAGCCAAAAGCCGACAGGGAAGAACACTGAAGCTTTCTTT. This encodes CASSQKPTGKNTEAFF.

This clone was seen only once. The V and J genes are TRBV30 and TRBJ2-3; no firm D call. Germline assignment: CDR1 GTSNPN and CDR2 SVGIG (reference sequence). The CDR3 contains 12 residues. Trimming stripped 0 bases from V and 4 bases from J, with 5 bases between. Here the CDR3 reads CAWSVTADTQYF. The CDR3 region has the DNA TGTGCCTGGAGTGTAACGGCAGATACGCAGTATTTT.

CDR3 DNA sequence: TGTGCCAGCAGCCGAAGTAGAGGTTCCTACAATGAGCAGTTCTTC. Translation gives CASSRSRGSYNEQFF. The V call is TRBV13, the J call TRBJ2-1; D is unclear. This CDR3 has 15 amino acids. Trimming removed 5 bases at V and 1 base at J, with 12 bases between. The V gene's germline CDR1 is PRHDT and CDR2 FYEKMQ (reference sequence).

This clone is a singleton in its sample. V is TRBV9 and J is TRBJ1-1, with unresolved D. The CDR3 sequence is 13 residues long. Germline values: CDR1 SGDLS, CDR2 YYNGEE. The V end lost 4 bases, the J end lost 1 base, and 8 bases lay between the germline ends. CDR3 coding DNA: TGTGCCAGCAGCTTGTTACAGAACACTGAAGCTTTCTTT. This codes for CASSLLQNTEAFF.

The rearrangement uses TRBV28 and TRBJ1-2; D is perhaps TRBD1 (6 bases). The CDR3 runs 13 residues. The ends were cut back, 6 bases at V and 8 bases at J, with 16 bases in the middle. CDR1 MDHEN and CDR2 SYDVKM come from the germline V gene. Here the CDR3 reads CASSSTGLGGYTF. DNA for the CDR3: TGTGCCAGCAGCTCTACAGGGTTGGGAGGCTACACCTTC.

The chain links TRBV2 to TRBJ2-4, with TRBD1 identical over 9 bases. This CDR3 spans 17 amino acids. The ends lost 5 bases at V and 3 bases at J; junction bases unmatched: 11. The germline V gene encodes CDR1 SNHLY and CDR2 FYNNEI. In DNA, the CDR3 is TGTGCCAGCAGTCCCCTACAGGGACAGGGCCTCAAAAACATTCAGTACTTC. As protein: CASSPLQGQGLKNIQYF.

This rearrangement joins TRBV19 to TRBJ1-5, with D tentatively TRBD1 (6 bases). The V gene's germline CDR1 is LNHDA and CDR2 SQIVND (reference sequence). The CDR3 contains 13 residues. Trimming removed 7 bases at V and 16 bases at J, with 23 bases between. The CDR3 DNA sequence: TGTGCCAGTACCGACGTTGGGGGGGCATTGATCCATTTT. The encoded protein is CASTDVGGALIHF.

The chain combines TRBV19 with TRBJ2-3, with D possibly TRBD1 on 6 matching bases. The CDR3 runs 16 residues. Deletions cut 7 bases from V and 0 bases from J, with 17 bases between. The germline CDR1 and CDR2 sequences are LNHDA and SQIVND (reference sequence). DNA for the CDR3: TGTGCCAGTACCCTCTCGACAGGCCCGAGCACAGATACGCAGTATTTT. Residues: CASTLSTGPSTDTQYF. The whole variable domain, remainder taken from reference TRBV19 and TRBJ2-3, is DGGITQSPKYLFRKEGQNVTLSCEQNLNHDAMYWYRQDPGQGLRLIYYSQIVNDFQKGDIAEGYSVSREKKESFPLTVTSAQKNPTAFYLCASTLSTGPSTDTQYFGPGTRLTVL.

V gene TRBV16 combines with J gene TRBJ2-4, with 9 bases lining up with TRBD1. Germline CDR1 KGHSY, CDR2 FQNENV. The CDR3 totals 18 residues. Trimming cost V 2 bases and J 1 base; bases outside gene matches: 9. The CDR3 loop is CASSQRRTGDVAKNIQYF. CDR3 nucleotide sequence: TGTGCCAGCAGCCAACGAAGGACAGGGGATGTGGCCAAAAACATTCAGTACTTC.

A single count supports this clone. V is TRBV14 and J is TRBJ1-2; tentative D call: TRBD1 (5 bases). The germline V gene has CDR1 SGHDN and CDR2 FVKESK. Deletions cut 0 bases from V and 2 bases from J, with 13 bases between. This CDR3 is built from 16 residues. The DNA for the CDR3 is TGTGCCAGCAGCCAAGATTTAATTGGGGCAAACTATGGCTACACCTTC. Encoded protein: CASSQDLIGANYGYTF.

This clone was counted once. The chain combines TRBV2 with TRBJ2-3; 14 bases match TRBD2. Germline lookup yields CDR1 SNHLY and CDR2 FYNNEI. The CDR3 has 15 residues. Trimming removed 6 bases from V and 9 bases from J; junction bases left unmatched: 8. CDR3 protein: CASSVTSGGDSTQYF. The CDR3 DNA follows: TGTGCCAGCAGCGTGACTAGCGGGGGGGATTCAACGCAGTATTTT. Full variable domain (remainder filled in from reference TRBV2 and TRBJ2-3): EPEVTQTPSHQVTQMGQEVILRCVPISNHLYFYWYRQILGQKVEFLVSFYNNEISEKSEIFDDQFSVERPDGSNFTLKIRSTKLEDSAMYFCASSVTSGGDSTQYFGPGTRLTVL.

CDR3 in DNA: TGTGCCAGCAGGCAAGGACAGGGAAAGACCTACGAGCAGTACTTC. Amino acid sequence: CASRQGQGKTYEQYF. The chain combines TRBV7-8 with TRBJ2-7; TRBD1 agrees at 8 bases. This CDR3 spans 15 amino acids. Germline assignment: CDR1 SGHVS and CDR2 FQNEAQ. V shed 6 bases and J 2 bases; nucleotides not matched to a gene: 9.

V gene TRBV18 combines with J gene TRBJ2-7; 8 positions agree with TRBD2. V shed 3 bases and J 3 bases; nucleotides not matched to a gene: 10. Germline CDR1 KGHSH, CDR2 LQKENI. This CDR3 is 16 amino acids long. The DNA for the CDR3 is TGTGCCAGCTCACCCGACGGGAGGGCGCCCTTCTACGAGCAGTACTTC. Its protein is CASSPDGRAPFYEQYF.